One T cell receptor beta chain is described in this entry. The data originate from a study of technical replicates of blood from a few donors. Only in-frame clones appear in the TCRdb table, and some are missing; sequencing was by immunoSEQ multiplex PCR. This table has about 97,000 clones, approximately 94% appearing once. Germline CDR1 LNHDA, CDR2 SQIVND (reference sequence). CDR3 length equals 15 residues. V lost 6 bases and J 9 bases, leaving 23 bases between the germline ends. The sequence was collected from a human donor in good health. Sequenced input: T cells isolated from PBMCs. The rearrangement uses TRBV19 and TRBJ1-1; D may be TRBD1 (6 bases). The CDR3 sequence is CASRHPIMGHDKAFF. CDR3 DNA: TGTGCCAGTAGGCACCCTATCATGGGACATGACAAAGCTTTCTTT.